This T cell receptor (beta chain) appears in the sequencing data of a study of technical replicates of blood from a few donors listed by TCRdb under 2017. Concerning this clone itself: Its antigen is not yet known. Base qualities are not at hand, and no much larger clone is one base apart.

Receptor amplification or capture employed the immunoSEQ multiplex PCR assay. This immuneACCESS table, as held by TCRdb, lists in-frame sequences with V and J called but not all clones. Of the missing ones, under half trace to an unresolved V gene in checked studies; the others have no known cause. Within this sample are under 90,000 clones, with about nine tenths of them counted one time only. The ten largest clones represent about 0.26% of the sample. Relative to germline, V is 4 bases shorter and J is 5 bases shorter, with 24 bases between their ends. CDR1 and CDR2, per the germline V gene, are SGHVS and FQNEAQ. From the cysteine up to the phenylalanine, the CDR3 has a length of 17 residues. Only the CDR3 part of the read is kept: 51 bases, read in frame from the first base.

This receptor was identified in a human donor in good health. Material: T cells isolated from PBMCs. The chain was built from TRBV7-8 and TRBJ2-7; TRBD2 is a possible D gene, resting on 5 matching bases. The CDR3 region reads CASSSRDPKKRAHEQYF. Here is the DNA: TGTGCCAGCAGCTCCCGGGATCCAAAAAAACGGGCCCACGAGCAGTACTTC.